The T cell receptor beta chain described here comes from a study of CD8+ T cells in alopecia areata. The CDR3 is 13 residues long. CDR1 and CDR2 (germline): SGHDT, YYEEEE. Trimming stripped 4 bases from V and 7 bases from J, with 13 bases between. Extracted RNA was reverse transcribed, and the resulting cDNA served as sequencing template. The protocol was immunoSEQ multiplex PCR, while the TCRdb copy is restricted to in-frame clones and leaves out a portion. The sample includes some 110,000 clones, around 61% of them seen just once. The specimen sequenced was CD4+ T cells sorted from blood. This chain uses TRBV5-6 with TRBJ2-3; tentatively, D is TRBD1 or TRBD2 (5 bases each). This clonotype was obtained from a human donor in good health. The CDR3 reads CASSGDQKNTQYF. In DNA, the CDR3 is TGTGCCAGCAGCGGGGACCAGAAGAATACGCAGTATTTT.